This passage covers 9 T cell receptor beta chains from one sample sequenced in a study of T-cell memory formation after mild COVID-19. From the 5' RACE reads, TCRdb called clonotypes with MiXCR, one entry per CDR3 protein. The sample contains fewer than 250,000 distinct CDR3 sequences, about 11% of which appear only once. The specimen was PBMCs or a T cell subset sorted from them (not recorded which). Receptors originate from a man aged 18 to 30 who had mild COVID-19 (a few samples of this study predate the infection). Cell type and time point are not known.

About this clonotype itself: One end of the junction fails to match germline, which may point to a read error. This rearrangement joins TRBV7-7 to TRBJ2-5; 9 bases fit TRBD2. Per the germline V gene, CDR1 is SSHAT and CDR2 is FNYEAQ (reference sequence). CDR3 length equals 14 residues. The CDR3 DNA sequence: TGTGCTAGCAGATTAGCGGGGGCACAAGAGACCCAGTACTTC. Amino acid sequence: CASRLAGAQETQYF.

This clonotype appeared a few times. This rearrangement joins TRBV28 to TRBJ1-4, with D unresolved. Trimming took 4 bases from V and 7 from J, leaving 4 bases between them. CDR1 and CDR2 from the germline V gene are MDHEN and SYDVKM. The CDR3 extends over 11 amino acids. The CDR3 DNA sequence: TGTGCCAGCAGTTCCAGTGAAAAACTGTTTTTT. Its protein product is CASSSSEKLFF. The full variable domain, completed using reference TRBV28 and TRBJ1-4, is DVKVTQSSRYLVKRTGEKVFLECVQDMDHENMFWYRQDPGLGLRLIYFSYDVKMKEKGDIPEGYSVSREKKERFSLILESASTNQTSMYLCASSSSEKLFFGSGTQLSVL.

This clonotype was picked up many times. This sequence joins TRBV5-1 and TRBJ2-7; D may match TRBD1 or TRBD2 (6 bases each). V gave up 4 bases and J gave up 6 bases, with 17 bases separating them. The V gene's germline CDR1 is SGHRS and CDR2 YFSETQ. CDR3 size: 14 residues. CDR3 sequence reads: CASSMDRPEGEQYF. For the CDR3, the DNA is TGCGCCAGCAGCATGGACAGACCGGAGGGCGAGCAGTACTTC.

This clonotype showed up many times. The chain has TRBV12-3 or TRBV12-4 and TRBJ2-5; no definite D call. Trimming left V 6 bases short and J 5 bases short, with 13 bases between. The length of the CDR3 is 13 residues. The CDR3 coding sequence is TGTGCCAGCAGCTGGATCGTCGGGGAGACCCAGTACTTC. The encoded protein is CASSWIVGETQYF.

This chain uses TRBV15 with TRBJ2-5; 8 nucleotides align to TRBD1. Germline assignment: CDR1 LNHNV and CDR2 YYDKDF (reference sequence). The CDR3 spans 13 residues. Trimming at V came to 4 bases and at J to 4 bases, leaving 2 bases not matched to a gene. The CDR3 DNA reads TGTGCCACCAGCACTGACAGGGGAGAGACCCAGTACTTC. Its translation is CATSTDRGETQYF.

The chain joins TRBV6-5 to TRBJ1-5, with 10 nucleotides matching TRBD1. The V segment lost 6 bases and the J segment 4 bases; nucleotides outside the gene matches: 3. The CDR3 length is 14 residues. CDR1 is MNHEY, CDR2 SVGAGI, per germline. CDR3 bases: TGTGCCAGCAGACGGACAGGGGGGAATCAGCCCCAGCATTTT. Translation: CASRRTGGNQPQHF.

The chain joins TRBV27 to TRBJ2-6; D remains unclear. The CDR3 runs 16 residues. Trimming pared 5 bases from V and 0 bases from J, leaving 11 bases between. Germline V lookup: CDR1 MNHEY, CDR2 SMNVEV (reference sequence). The CDR3 DNA reads TGTGCCAGCAGTGGAGAAGGGCGCTCTGGGGCCAACGTCCTGACTTTC. This codes for CASSGEGRSGANVLTF.

CDR3 nucleotides: TGCGCCAGCAGCCGAACTAGCACAGATACGCAGTATTTT. It specifies CASSRTSTDTQYF. The chain is built from TRBV5-1 and TRBJ2-3, with D uncertain. V lost 4 bases and J lost 0, with 6 bases in between. Germline V CDR1 and CDR2: SGHRS, YFSETQ. There are 13 residues in the CDR3.

This clonotype was seen many times. The chain couples TRBV5-6 to TRBJ2-5; TRBD1 might be the D (5 bases). CDR1 SGHDT and CDR2 YYEEEE come from the germline V gene. Between the trimmed V and J ends, which lost 4 bases and 5 bases, there was a span of 9 bases. The CDR3 has 12 residues. DNA of the CDR3: TGTGCCAGCAGCGGACATAGGGAGACCCAGTACTTC. It encodes CASSGHRETQYF.